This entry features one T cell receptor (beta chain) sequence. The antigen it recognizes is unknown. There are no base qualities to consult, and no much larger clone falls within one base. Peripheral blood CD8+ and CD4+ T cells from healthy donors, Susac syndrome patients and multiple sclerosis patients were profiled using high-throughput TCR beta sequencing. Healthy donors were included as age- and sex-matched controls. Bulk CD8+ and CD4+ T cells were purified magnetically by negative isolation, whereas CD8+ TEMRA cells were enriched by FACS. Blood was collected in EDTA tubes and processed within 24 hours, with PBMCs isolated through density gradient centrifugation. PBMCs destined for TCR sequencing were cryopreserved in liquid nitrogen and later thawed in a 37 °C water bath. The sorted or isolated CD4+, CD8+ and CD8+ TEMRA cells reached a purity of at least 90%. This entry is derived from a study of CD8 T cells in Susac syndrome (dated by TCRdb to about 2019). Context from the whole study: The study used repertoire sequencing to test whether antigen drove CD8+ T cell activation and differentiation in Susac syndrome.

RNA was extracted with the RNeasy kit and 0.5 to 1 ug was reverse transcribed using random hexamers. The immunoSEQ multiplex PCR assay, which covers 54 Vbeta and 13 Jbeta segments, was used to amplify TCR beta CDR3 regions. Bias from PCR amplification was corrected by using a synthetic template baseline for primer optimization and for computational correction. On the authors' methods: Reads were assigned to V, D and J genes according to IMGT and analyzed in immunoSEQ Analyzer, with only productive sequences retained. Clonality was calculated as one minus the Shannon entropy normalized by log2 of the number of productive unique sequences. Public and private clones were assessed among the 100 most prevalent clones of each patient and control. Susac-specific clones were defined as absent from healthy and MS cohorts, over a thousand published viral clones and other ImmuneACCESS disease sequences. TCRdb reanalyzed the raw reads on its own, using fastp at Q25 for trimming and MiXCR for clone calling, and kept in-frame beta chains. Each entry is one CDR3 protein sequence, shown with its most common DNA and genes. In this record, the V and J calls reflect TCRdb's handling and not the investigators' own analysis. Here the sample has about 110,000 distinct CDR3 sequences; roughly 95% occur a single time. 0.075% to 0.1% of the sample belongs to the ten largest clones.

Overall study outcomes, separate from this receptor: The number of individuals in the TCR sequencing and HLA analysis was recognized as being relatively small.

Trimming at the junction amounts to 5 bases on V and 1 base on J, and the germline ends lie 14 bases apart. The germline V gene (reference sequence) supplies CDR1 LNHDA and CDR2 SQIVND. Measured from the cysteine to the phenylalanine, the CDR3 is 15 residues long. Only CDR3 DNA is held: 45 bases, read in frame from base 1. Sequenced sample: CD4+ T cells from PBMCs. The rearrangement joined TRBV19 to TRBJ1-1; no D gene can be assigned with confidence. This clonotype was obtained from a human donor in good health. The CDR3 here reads CASSDFRGKNTEAFF. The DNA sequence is TGTGCCAGTAGTGACTTCCGCGGGAAGAACACTGAAGCTTTCTTT.